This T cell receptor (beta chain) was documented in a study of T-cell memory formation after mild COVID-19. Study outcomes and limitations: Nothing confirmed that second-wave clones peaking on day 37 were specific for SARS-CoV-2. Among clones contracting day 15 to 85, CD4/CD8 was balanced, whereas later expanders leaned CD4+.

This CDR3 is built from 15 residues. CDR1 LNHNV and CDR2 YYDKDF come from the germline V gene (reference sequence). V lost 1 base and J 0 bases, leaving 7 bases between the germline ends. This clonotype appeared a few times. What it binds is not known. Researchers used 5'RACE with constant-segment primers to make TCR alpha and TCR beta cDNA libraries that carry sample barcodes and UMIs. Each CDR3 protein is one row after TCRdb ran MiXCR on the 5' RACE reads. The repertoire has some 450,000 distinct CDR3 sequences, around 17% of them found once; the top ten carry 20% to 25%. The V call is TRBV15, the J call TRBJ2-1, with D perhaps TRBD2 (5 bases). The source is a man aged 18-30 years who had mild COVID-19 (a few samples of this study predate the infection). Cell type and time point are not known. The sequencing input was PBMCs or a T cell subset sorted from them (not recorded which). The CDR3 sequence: CATSRALASYNEQFF. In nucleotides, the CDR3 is TGTGCCACCAGCAGAGCCCTAGCCTCCTACAATGAGCAGTTCTTC.